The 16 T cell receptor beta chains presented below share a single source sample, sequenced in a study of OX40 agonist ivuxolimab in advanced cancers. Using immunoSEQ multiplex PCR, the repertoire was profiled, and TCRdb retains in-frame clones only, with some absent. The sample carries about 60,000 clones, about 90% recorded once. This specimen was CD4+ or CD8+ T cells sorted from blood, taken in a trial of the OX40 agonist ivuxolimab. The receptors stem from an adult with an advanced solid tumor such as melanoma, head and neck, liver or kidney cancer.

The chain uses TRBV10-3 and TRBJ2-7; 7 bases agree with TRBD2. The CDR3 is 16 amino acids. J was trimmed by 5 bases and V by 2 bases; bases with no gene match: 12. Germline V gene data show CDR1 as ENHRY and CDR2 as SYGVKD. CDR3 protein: CAISESGRENANEQYF. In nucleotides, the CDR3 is TGTGCCATCAGTGAGAGTGGGCGGGAGAATGCTAACGAGCAGTACTTC.

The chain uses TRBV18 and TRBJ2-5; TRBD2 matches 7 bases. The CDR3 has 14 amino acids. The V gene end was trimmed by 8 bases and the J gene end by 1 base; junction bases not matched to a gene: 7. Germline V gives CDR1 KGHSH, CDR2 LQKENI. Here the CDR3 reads CASTLGLGQETQYF. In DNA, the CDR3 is TGTGCCAGCACCCTAGGACTAGGCCAAGAGACCCAGTACTTC.

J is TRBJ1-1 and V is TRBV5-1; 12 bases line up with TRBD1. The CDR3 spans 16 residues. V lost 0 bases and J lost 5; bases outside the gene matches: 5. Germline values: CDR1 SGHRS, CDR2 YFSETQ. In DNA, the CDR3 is TGCGCCAGCAGCTTGGTGGGACAGGGGGCGCGTACTGAAGCTTTCTTT. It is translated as CASSLVGQGARTEAFF.

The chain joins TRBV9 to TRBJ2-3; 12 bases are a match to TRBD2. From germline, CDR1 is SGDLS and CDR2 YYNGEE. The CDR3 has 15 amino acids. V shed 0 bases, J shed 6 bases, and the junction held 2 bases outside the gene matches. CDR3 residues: CASSVGTSGRDTQYF. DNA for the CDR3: TGTGCCAGCAGCGTAGGCACTAGCGGGAGGGATACGCAGTATTTT.

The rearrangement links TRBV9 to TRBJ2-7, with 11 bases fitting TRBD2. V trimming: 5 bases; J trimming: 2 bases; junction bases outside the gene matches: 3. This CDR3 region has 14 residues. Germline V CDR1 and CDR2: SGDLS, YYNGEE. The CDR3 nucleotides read TGTGCCAGCAGTCCGACTAGCGGGGCCTACGAGCAGTACTTC. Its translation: CASSPTSGAYEQYF. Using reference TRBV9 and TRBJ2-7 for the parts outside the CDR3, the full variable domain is DSGVTQTPKHLITATGQRVTLRCSPRSGDLSVYWYQQSLDQGLQFLIQYYNGEERAKGNILERFSAQQFPDLHSELNLSSLELGDSALYFCASSPTSGAYEQYFGPGTRLTVT.

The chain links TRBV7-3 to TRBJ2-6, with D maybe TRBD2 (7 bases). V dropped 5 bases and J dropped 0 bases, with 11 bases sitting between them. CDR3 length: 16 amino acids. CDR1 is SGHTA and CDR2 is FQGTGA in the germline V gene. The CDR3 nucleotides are TGTGCCAGCAGCATGGGAGGGGGCTCTGGGGCCAACGTCCTGACTTTC. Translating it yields CASSMGGGSGANVLTF. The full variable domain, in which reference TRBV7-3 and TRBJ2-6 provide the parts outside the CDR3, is GAGVSQTPSNKVTEKGKYVELRCDPISGHTALYWYRQSLGQGPEFLIYFQGTGAADDSGLPNDRFFAVRPEGSVSTLKIQRTERGDSAVYLCASSMGGGSGANVLTFGAGSRLTVL.

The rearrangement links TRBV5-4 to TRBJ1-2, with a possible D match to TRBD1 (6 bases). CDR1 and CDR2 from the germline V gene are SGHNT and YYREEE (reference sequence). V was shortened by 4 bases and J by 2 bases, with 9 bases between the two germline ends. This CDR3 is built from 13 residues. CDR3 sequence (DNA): TGTGCCAGCAGCCAAGACAGGAACTATGGCTACACCTTC. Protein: CASSQDRNYGYTF. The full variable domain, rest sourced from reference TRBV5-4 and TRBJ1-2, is ETGVTQSPTHLIKTRGQQVTLRCSSQSGHNTVSWYQQALGQGPQFIFQYYREEENGRGNFPPRFSGLQFPNYSSELNVNALELDDSALYLCASSQDRNYGYTFGSGTRLTVV.

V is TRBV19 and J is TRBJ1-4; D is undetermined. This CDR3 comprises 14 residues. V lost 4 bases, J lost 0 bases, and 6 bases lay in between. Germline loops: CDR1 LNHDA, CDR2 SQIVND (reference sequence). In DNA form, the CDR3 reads TGTGCCAGTAGTACTCAGGCAACTAATGAAAAACTGTTTTTT. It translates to CASSTQATNEKLFF.

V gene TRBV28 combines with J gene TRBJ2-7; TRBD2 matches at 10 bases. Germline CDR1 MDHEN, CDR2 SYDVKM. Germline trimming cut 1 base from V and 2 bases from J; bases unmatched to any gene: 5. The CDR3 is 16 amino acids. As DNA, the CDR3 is TGTGCCAGCAGTTTATCGCCTAGCGGGAGACCCTACGAGCAGTACTTC. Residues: CASSLSPSGRPYEQYF.

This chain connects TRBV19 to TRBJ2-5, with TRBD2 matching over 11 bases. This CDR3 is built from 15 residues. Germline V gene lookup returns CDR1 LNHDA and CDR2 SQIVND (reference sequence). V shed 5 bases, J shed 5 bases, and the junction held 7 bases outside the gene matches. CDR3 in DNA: TGTGCCAGTAGTTCGACTAGCGGGATATGGGAGACCCAGTACTTC. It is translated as CASSSTSGIWETQYF. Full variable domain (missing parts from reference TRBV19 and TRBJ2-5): DGGITQSPKYLFRKEGQNVTLSCEQNLNHDAMYWYRQDPGQGLRLIYYSQIVNDFQKGDIAEGYSVSREKKESFPLTVTSAQKNPTAFYLCASSSTSGIWETQYFGPGTRLLVL.

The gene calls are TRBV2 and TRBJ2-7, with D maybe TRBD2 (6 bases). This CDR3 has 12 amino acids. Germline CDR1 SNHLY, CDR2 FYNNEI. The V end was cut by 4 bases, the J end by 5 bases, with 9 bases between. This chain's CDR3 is CASSGDSHEQYF. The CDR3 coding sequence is TGTGCCAGCAGTGGGGACTCGCACGAGCAGTACTTC.

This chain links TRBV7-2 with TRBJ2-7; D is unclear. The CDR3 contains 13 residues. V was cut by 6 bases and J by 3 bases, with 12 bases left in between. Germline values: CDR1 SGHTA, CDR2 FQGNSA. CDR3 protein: CASSSSVSYEQYF. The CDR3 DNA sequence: TGTGCCAGCAGTAGCTCGGTAAGCTACGAGCAGTACTTC.

For the CDR3, the DNA is TGTGCCAGCAGCTTTAATAGCGGGAGTGGCGAGCAGTACTTC. Amino acid sequence: CASSFNSGSGEQYF. This chain connects TRBV11-2 to TRBJ2-7, with 9 bases aligning to TRBD2. CDR3 size: 14 residues. Germline V gives CDR1 SGHAT, CDR2 FQNNGV. With V trimmed by 3 bases and J by 6 bases, 6 bases remained unmatched.

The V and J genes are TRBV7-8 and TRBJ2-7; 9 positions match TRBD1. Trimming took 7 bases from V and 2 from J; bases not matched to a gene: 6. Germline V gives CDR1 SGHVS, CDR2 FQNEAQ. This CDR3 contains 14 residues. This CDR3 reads CASTRTGVAYEQYF. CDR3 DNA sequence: TGTGCCAGCACCCGGACAGGGGTTGCCTACGAGCAGTACTTC.

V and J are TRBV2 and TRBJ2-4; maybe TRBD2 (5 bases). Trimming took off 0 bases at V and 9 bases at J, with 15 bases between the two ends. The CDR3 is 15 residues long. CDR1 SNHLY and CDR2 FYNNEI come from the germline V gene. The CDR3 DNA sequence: TGTGCCAGCAGTGAAGCGCTTAGAGGGAGCGGCATTCAGTACTTC. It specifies CASSEALRGSGIQYF.

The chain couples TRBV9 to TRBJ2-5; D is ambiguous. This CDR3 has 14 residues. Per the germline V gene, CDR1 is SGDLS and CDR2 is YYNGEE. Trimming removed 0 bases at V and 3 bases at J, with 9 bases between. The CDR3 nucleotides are TGTGCCAGCAGCGTAGTTCCAGCAAAAGAGACCCAGTACTTC. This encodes CASSVVPAKETQYF.